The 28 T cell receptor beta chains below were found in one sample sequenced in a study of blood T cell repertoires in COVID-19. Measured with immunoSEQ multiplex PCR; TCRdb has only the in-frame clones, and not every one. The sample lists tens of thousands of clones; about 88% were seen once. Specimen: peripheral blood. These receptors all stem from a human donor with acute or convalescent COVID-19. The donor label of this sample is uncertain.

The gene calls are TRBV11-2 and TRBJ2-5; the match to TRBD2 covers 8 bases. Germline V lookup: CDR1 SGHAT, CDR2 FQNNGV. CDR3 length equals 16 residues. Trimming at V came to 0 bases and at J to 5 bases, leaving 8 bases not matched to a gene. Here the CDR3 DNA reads TGTGCCAGCAGCTTAGACGGGGGGGCTAGGAGGGAGACCCAGTACTTC. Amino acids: CASSLDGGARRETQYF.

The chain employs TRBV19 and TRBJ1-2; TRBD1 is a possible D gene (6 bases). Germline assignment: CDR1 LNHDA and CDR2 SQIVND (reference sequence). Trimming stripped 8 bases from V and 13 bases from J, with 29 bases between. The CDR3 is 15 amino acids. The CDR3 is CASLPTGSQSRGSTF. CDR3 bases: TGTGCCAGTTTACCGACAGGCTCCCAGAGCCGGGGATCCACCTTC.

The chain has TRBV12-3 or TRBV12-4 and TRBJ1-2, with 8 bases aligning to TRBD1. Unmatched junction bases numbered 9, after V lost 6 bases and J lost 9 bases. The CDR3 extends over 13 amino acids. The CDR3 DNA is TGTGCCAGCAGCCCCTTCGGACAGGGAAGCTACACCTTC. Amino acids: CASSPFGQGSYTF.

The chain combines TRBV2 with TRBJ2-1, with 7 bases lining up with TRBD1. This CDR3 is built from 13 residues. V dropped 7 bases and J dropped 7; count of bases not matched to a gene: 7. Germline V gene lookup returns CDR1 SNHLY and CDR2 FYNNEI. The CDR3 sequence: CASKGTEKNEQFF. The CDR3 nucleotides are TGTGCCAGCAAAGGGACAGAGAAAAATGAGCAGTTCTTC.

CDR3 sequence reads: CASSPETDTSGNTIYF. CDR3 DNA sequence: TGTGCCAGCTCACCAGAGACAGACACCTCTGGAAACACCATATATTTT. The chain employs TRBV18 and TRBJ1-3, with a weak D call TRBD1 (5 bases). The CDR3 runs 16 residues. With 2 bases removed from V and 0 bases from J, the gap between germline ends came to 11 bases. The germline CDR1 and CDR2 sequences are KGHSH and LQKENI.

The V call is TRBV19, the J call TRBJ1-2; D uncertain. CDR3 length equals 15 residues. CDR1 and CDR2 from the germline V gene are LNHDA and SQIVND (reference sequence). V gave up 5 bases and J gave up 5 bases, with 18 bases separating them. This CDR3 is CASSPTPKTEYGYTF. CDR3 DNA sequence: TGTGCCAGTAGTCCGACTCCTAAGACGGAGTATGGCTACACCTTC.

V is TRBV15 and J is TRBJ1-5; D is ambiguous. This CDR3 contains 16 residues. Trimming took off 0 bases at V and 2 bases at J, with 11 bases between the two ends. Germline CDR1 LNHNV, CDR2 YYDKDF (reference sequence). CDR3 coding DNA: TGTGCCACCAGCAGAGAAGTGGCTCAGGGCAATCAGCCCCAGCATTTT. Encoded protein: CATSREVAQGNQPQHF.

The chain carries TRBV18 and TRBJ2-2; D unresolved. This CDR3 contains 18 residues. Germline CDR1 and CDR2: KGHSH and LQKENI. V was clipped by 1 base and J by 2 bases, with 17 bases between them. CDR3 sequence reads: CASSPLARQLSNTGELFF. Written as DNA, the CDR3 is TGTGCCAGCTCACCACTGGCCAGGCAACTTTCTAACACCGGGGAGCTGTTTTTT.

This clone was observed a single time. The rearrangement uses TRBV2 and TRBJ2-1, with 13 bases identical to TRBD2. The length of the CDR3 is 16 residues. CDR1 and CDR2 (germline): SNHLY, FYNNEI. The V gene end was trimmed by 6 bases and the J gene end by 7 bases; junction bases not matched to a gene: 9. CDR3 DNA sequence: TGTGCCAGCAGACCAACTAGCGGGAGGGCCATGAATGAGCAGTTCTTC. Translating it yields CASRPTSGRAMNEQFF.

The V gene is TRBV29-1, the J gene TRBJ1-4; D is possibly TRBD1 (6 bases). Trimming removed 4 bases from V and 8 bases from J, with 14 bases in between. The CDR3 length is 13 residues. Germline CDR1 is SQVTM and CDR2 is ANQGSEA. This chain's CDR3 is CSVGGGAGEKLFF. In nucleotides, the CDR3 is TGCAGCGTTGGGGGGGGCGCGGGCGAAAAACTGTTTTTT.

The CDR3 spells CSVDQGGSGELFF. Here the CDR3 DNA reads TGCAGCGTTGATCAGGGTGGGTCCGGGGAGCTGTTTTTT. The chain couples TRBV29-1 to TRBJ2-2; D possibly corresponds to TRBD1 (5 bases). Germline V gives CDR1 SQVTM, CDR2 ANQGSEA. Trimming pared 3 bases from V and 6 bases from J, leaving 11 bases between. The CDR3 has 13 residues.

The CDR3 DNA sequence: TGTGCCAGCAGTATCGGGACAGGGGGCACTGGCTACACCTTC. Translating gives CASSIGTGGTGYTF. The rearrangement joins TRBV27 to TRBJ1-2, with 12 bases lining up with TRBD1. V was pared by 5 bases and J by 7 bases, with 5 bases of the junction left unmatched. The V gene's germline CDR1 is MNHEY and CDR2 SMNVEV (reference sequence). The CDR3 has 14 amino acids.

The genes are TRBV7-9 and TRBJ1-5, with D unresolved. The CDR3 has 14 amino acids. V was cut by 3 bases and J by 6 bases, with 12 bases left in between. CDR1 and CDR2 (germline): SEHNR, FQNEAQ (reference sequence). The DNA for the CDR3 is TGTGCCAGCAGCTTGGGGTCAGCGGCTCAGCCCCAGCATTTT. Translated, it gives CASSLGSAAQPQHF.

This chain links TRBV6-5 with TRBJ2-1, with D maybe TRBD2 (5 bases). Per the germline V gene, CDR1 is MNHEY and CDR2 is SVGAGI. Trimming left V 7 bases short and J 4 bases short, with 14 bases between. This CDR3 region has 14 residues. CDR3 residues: CASMGRPRYNEQFF. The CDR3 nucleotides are TGTGCCAGCATGGGGAGACCGAGATACAATGAGCAGTTCTTC.

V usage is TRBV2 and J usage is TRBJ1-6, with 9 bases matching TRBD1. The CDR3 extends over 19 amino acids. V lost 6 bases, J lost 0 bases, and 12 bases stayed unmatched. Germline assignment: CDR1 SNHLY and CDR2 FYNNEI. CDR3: CASSAPGTGNGSYNSPLHF. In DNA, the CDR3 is TGTGCCAGCAGCGCTCCCGGGACAGGGAACGGCTCCTATAATTCACCCCTCCACTTT.

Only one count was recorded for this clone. The CDR3 loop is CASSSPFYNEQFF. The CDR3 DNA reads TGTGCCAGCAGCTCCCCTTTCTACAATGAGCAGTTCTTC. The V and J genes are TRBV7-2 and TRBJ2-1; D is unresolved. The V end was cut by 4 bases, the J end by 3 bases, with 7 bases between. Germline V lookup: CDR1 SGHTA, CDR2 FQGNSA. The CDR3 has 13 amino acids.

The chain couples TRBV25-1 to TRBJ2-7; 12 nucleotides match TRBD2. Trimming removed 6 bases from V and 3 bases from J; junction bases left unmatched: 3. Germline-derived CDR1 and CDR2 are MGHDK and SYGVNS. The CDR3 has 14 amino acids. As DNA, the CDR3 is TGTGCCAGCAGATCGACTAGCGGGGGCTACGAGCAGTACTTC. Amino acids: CASRSTSGGYEQYF.

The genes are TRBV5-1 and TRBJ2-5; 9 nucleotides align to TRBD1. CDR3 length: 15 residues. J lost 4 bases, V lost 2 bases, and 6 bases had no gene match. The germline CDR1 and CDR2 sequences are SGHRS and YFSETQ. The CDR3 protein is CASSLNRGRGETQYF. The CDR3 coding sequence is TGCGCCAGCAGCTTAAACAGGGGGCGGGGAGAGACCCAGTACTTC. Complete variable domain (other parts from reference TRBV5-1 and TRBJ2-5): KAGVTQTPRYLIKTRGQQVTLSCSPISGHRSVSWYQQTPGQGLQFLFEYFSETQRNKGNFPGRFSGRQFSNSRSEMNVSTLELGDSALYLCASSLNRGRGETQYFGPGTRLLVL.

CDR3 sequence reads: CAWSVRGTEAFF. In DNA form, the CDR3 reads TGTGCCTGGAGTGTACGAGGCACTGAAGCTTTCTTT. The chain carries TRBV30 and TRBJ1-1; the D is unclear. The CDR3 is 12 residues long. Germline assignment: CDR1 GTSNPN and CDR2 SVGIG (reference sequence). Trimming stripped 0 bases from V and 4 bases from J, with 6 bases between.

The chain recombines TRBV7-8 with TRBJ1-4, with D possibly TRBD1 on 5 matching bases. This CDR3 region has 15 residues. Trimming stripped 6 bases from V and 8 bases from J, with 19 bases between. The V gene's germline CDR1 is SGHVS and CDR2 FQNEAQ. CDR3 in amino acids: CASSPASRVLEKLFF. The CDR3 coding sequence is TGTGCCAGCAGTCCCGCCTCCAGGGTTTTGGAAAAACTGTTTTTT.

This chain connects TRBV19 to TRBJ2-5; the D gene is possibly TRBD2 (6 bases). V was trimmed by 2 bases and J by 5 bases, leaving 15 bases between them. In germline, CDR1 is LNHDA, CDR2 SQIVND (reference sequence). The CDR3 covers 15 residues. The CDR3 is CASSIMSSVGETQYF. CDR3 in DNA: TGTGCCAGTAGTATAATGTCTAGCGTGGGGGAGACCCAGTACTTC.

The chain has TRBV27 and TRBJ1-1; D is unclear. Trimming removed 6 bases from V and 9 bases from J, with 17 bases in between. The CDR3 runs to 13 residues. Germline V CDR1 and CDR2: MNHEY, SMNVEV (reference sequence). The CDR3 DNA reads TGTGCCAGCAGGGTCGATGCCTCGCGTAAAGCTTTCTTT. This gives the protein CASRVDASRKAFF.

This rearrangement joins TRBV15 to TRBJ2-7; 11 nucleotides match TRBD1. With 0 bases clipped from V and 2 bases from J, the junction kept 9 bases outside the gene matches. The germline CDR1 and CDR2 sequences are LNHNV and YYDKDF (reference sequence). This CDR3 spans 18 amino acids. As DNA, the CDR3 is TGTGCCACCAGCAGAGATGCGGGACAGGGGGTCGGAGCCTACGAGCAGTACTTC. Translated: CATSRDAGQGVGAYEQYF.

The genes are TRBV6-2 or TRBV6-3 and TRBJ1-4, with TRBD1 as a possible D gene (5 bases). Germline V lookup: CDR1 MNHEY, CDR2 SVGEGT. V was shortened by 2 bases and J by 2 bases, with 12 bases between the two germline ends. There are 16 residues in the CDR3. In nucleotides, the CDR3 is TGTGCCAGCAGTTACCCCCAGGGTAGCACTAATGAAAAACTGTTTTTT. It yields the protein CASSYPQGSTNEKLFF.

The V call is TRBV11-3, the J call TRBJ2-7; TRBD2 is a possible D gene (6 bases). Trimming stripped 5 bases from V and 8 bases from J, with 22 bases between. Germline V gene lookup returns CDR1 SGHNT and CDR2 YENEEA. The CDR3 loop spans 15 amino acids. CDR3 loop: CASSLSLRDGGKQYF. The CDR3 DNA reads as TGTGCCAGCAGCCTAAGCCTCCGGGACGGCGGGAAGCAGTACTTC.

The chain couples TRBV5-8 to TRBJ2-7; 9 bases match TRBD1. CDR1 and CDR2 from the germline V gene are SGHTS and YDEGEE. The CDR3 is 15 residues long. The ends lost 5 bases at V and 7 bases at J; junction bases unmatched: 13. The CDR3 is CASSFGDRGMGEQYF. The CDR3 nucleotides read TGTGCCAGCAGTTTCGGCGACAGGGGGATGGGGGAGCAGTACTTC.

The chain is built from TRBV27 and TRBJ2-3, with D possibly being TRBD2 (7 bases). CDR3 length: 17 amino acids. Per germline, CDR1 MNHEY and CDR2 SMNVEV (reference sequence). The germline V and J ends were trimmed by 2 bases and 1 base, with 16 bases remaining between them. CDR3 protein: CASSLPSRGARTDTQYF. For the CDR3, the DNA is TGTGCCAGCAGTTTACCGTCTCGGGGGGCGCGCACAGATACGCAGTATTTT.

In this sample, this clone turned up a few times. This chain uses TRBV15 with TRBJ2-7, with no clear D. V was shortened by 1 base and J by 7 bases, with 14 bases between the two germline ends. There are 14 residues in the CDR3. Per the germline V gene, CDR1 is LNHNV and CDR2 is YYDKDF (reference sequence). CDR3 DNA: TGTGCCACCAGCAGAGGAGCAGGAAGTCGGGAGCAGTACTTC. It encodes CATSRGAGSREQYF.